The 8 T cell receptor beta chains below were found in one sample sequenced in a study of T cell responses to AZD1222 COVID-19 vaccine. Measured with immunoSEQ multiplex PCR; TCRdb has only the in-frame clones, and not every one. The sample contains approximately 67,000 clones, 83% of which appear only once. The input for sequencing was peripheral blood, taken 28 days after the second AZD1222 dose. These receptors originate from an adult who received the AZD1222 COVID-19 vaccine.

The chain employs TRBV7-9 and TRBJ2-7; D call uncertain. Trimming shortened V by 1 base and J by 1 base, and 11 bases separated the two germline ends. Germline lookup yields CDR1 SEHNR and CDR2 FQNEAQ (reference sequence). This CDR3 has 15 amino acids. The CDR3 coding sequence is TGTGCCAGCAGCTTAGGTTTACCTCTTTCCTACGAGCAGTACTTC. Residues: CASSLGLPLSYEQYF.

This clone was counted a few times. The chain recombines TRBV6-4 with TRBJ2-3; 12 positions match TRBD2. Germline-derived CDR1 and CDR2 are MRHNA and SNTAGT. CDR3 length: 15 residues. V shed 7 bases, J shed 0 bases, and the junction held 2 bases outside the gene matches. The DNA of the CDR3 is TGTGCCAGCACTAGCGGGGGGGCTAGCACAGATACGCAGTATTTT. Protein sequence: CASTSGGASTDTQYF.

The gene calls are TRBV19 and TRBJ1-5; TRBD1 aligns across 7 bases. The junction had 5 bases not matched to a gene; V was cut back by 5 bases and J by 4 bases. CDR3 size: 14 residues. CDR1 and CDR2 from the germline V gene are LNHDA and SQIVND (reference sequence). The CDR3, as DNA: TGTGCCAGTAGTCACAGGGGCTGGAATCAGCCCCAGCATTTT. Amino acid sequence: CASSHRGWNQPQHF.

The chain has TRBV30 and TRBJ1-1; no clear D gene. Per germline, CDR1 GTSNPN and CDR2 SVGIG (reference sequence). The CDR3 consists of 11 residues. Trimming stripped 3 bases from V and 7 bases from J, with 9 bases between. CDR3 DNA sequence: TGTGCCTGGAGGCGGGTGGATGAAGCTTTCTTT. The encoded protein is CAWRRVDEAFF.

The V call is TRBV18, the J call TRBJ2-1; the D gene is possibly TRBD1 (7 bases). Trimming took off 8 bases at V and 8 bases at J, with 13 bases between the two ends. The germline gives CDR1 KGHSH, CDR2 LQKENI. This CDR3 contains 12 residues. The CDR3 DNA reads as TGTGCCAGCCACCCCAGGGGGGATGAGCAGTTCTTC. Protein: CASHPRGDEQFF.

J is TRBJ1-2 and V is TRBV3-1 (or the pseudogene TRBV3-2); D might be TRBD1 (6 bases). CDR3 size: 16 residues. Trimming stripped 0 bases from V and 4 bases from J, with 15 bases between. Germline V gives CDR1 LGHDT, CDR2 YNNKEL (reference sequence). This CDR3 reads CASSQDGGRGPYGYTF. CDR3 DNA: TGTGCCAGCAGCCAAGATGGGGGCAGGGGCCCCTATGGCTACACCTTC.

This chain links TRBV19 with TRBJ2-7; 7 nucleotides agree with TRBD2. With V trimmed by 7 bases and J by 1 base, 7 bases remained unmatched. CDR1 is LNHDA, CDR2 SQIVND, per germline (reference sequence). The CDR3 runs to 14 residues. CDR3 loop: CASMGSGTSYEQYF. DNA of the CDR3: TGTGCCAGTATGGGCAGCGGGACTTCCTACGAGCAGTACTTC. The full variable domain, completed using reference TRBV19 and TRBJ2-7, is DGGITQSPKYLFRKEGQNVTLSCEQNLNHDAMYWYRQDPGQGLRLIYYSQIVNDFQKGDIAEGYSVSREKKESFPLTVTSAQKNPTAFYLCASMGSGTSYEQYFGPGTRLTVT.

CDR3 nucleotides: TGTGCCAGCAGCTTCCAGGGGGTCGCTGGAAACACCATATATTTT. Its protein is CASSFQGVAGNTIYF. The chain uses TRBV5-4 and TRBJ1-3, with 7 nucleotides matching TRBD1. Unmatched junction bases numbered 4, after V lost 2 bases and J lost 2 bases. The CDR3 sequence is 15 residues long. Germline V lookup: CDR1 SGHNT, CDR2 YYREEE (reference sequence).